This TCR beta chain was recorded in a study of cytomegalovirus exposure and HLA in healthy donors. This clone was observed once. This CDR3 is built from 14 residues. With 0 bases removed from V and 4 bases from J, the gap between germline ends came to 12 bases. The germline CDR1 and CDR2 sequences are GTSNPN and SVGIG (reference sequence). Vbeta (60) and Jbeta (13) primers were used in the PCR. Sequencing was performed with immunoSEQ multiplex PCR; in TCRdb, only in-frame clones are kept and a portion is missing. Among 100,000 to 150,000 clones listed, about 82% were seen once. The receptor was isolated from a boy younger than 18 in good health and CMV-seronegative. The chain has TRBV30 and TRBJ1-2, with no clear D. The sequenced sample consisted of PBMCs. CDR3 DNA: TGTGCCTGGAGTGTCGGGGATCCCTCCTATGGCTACACCTTC. It specifies CAWSVGDPSYGYTF. Combining the CDR3 with reference TRBV30 and TRBJ1-2 gives the whole variable domain SQTIHQWPATLVQPVGSPLSLECTVEGTSNPNLYWYRQAAGRGLQLLFYSVGIGQISSEVPQNLSASRPQDRQFILSSKKLLLSDSGFYLCAWSVGDPSYGYTFGSGTRLTVV.